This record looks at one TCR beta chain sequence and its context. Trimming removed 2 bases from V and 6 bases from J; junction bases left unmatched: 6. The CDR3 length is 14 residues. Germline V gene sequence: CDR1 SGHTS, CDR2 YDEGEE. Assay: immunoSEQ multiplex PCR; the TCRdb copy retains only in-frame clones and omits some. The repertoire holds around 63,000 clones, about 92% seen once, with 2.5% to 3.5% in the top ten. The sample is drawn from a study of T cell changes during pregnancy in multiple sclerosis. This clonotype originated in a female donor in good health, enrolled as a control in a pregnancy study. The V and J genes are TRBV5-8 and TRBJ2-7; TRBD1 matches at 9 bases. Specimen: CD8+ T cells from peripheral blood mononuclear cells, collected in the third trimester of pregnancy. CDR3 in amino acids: CASSFAQGAAEQYF. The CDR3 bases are TGTGCCAGCAGCTTTGCACAGGGGGCGGCCGAGCAGTACTTC.